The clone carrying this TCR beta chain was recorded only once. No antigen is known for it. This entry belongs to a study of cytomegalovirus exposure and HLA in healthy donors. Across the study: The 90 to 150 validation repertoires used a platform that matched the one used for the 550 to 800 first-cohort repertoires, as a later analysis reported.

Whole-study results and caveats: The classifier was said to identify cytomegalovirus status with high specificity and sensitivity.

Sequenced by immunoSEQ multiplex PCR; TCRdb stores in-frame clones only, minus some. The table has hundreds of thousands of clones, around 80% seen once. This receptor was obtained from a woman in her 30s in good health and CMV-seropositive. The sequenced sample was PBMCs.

The CDR3 DNA sequence: TGCGCCAGCAGCCCCGGACAGGGGGAGGACGAGCAGTACTTC. Protein: CASSPGQGEDEQYF. The chain uses TRBV5-1 and TRBJ2-7, with 10 bases lining up with TRBD1. V shed 4 bases, J shed 5 bases, and the junction held 6 bases outside the gene matches. Per the germline V gene, CDR1 is SGHRS and CDR2 is YFSETQ. This CDR3 has 14 residues.